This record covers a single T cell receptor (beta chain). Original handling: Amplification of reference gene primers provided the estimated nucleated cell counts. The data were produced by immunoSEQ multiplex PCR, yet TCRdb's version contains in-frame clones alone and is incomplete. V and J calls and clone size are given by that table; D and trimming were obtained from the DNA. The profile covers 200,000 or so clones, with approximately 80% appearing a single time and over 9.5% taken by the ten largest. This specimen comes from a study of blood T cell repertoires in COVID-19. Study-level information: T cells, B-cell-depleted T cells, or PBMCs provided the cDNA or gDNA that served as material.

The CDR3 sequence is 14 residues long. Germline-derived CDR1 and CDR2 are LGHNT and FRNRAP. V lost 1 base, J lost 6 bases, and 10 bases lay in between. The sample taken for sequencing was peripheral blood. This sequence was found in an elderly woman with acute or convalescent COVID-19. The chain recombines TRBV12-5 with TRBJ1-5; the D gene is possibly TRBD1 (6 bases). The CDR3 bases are TGTGCTAGTGGTTTGGACAGGGCAGGTCAGCCCCAGCATTTT. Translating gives CASGLDRAGQPQHF.